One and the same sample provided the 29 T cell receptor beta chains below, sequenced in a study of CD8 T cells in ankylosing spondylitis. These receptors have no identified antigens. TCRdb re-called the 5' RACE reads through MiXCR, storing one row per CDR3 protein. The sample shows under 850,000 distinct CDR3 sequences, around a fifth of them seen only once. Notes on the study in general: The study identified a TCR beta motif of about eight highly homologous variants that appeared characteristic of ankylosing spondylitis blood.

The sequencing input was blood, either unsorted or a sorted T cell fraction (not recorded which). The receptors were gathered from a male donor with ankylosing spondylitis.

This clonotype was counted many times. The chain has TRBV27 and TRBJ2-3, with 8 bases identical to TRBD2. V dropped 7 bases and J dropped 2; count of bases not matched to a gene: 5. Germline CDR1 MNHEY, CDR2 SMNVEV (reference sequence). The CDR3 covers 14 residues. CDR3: CASTTGGNTDTQYF. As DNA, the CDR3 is TGTGCCAGCACCACGGGGGGGAACACAGATACGCAGTATTTT.

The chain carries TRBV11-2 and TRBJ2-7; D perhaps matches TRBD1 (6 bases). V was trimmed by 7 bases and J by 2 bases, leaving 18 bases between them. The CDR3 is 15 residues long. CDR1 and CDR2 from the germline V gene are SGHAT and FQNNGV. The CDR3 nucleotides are TGTGCCAGCACTCTTGCGAGGGACACGACCTACGAGCAGTACTTC. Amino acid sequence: CASTLARDTTYEQYF.

CDR3: CASSLIPGVDTQYF. The DNA of the CDR3 is TGTGCCAGCAGTTTGATTCCCGGGGTTGATACGCAGTATTTT. The chain recombines TRBV27 with TRBJ2-3; possible D gene TRBD2, 5 bases. The CDR3 extends over 14 amino acids. Germline CDR1 is MNHEY and CDR2 is SMNVEV (reference sequence). Deletions cut 3 bases from V and 6 bases from J, with 13 bases between.

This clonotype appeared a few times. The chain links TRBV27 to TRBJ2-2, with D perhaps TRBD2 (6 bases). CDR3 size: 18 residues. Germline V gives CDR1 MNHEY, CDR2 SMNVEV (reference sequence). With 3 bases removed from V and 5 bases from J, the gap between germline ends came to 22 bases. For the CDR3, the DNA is TGTGCCAGCAGTTTGACTGCCGGTGGGGGGTCGGCAACCGGGGAGCTGTTTTTT. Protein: CASSLTAGGGSATGELFF.

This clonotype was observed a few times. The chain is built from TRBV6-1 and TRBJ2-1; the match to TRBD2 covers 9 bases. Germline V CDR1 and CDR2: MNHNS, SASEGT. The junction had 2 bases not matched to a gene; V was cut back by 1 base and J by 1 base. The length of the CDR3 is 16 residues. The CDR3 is CASSEGREGSYNEQFF. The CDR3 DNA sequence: TGTGCCAGCAGTGAAGGGCGGGAGGGTTCCTACAATGAGCAGTTCTTC.

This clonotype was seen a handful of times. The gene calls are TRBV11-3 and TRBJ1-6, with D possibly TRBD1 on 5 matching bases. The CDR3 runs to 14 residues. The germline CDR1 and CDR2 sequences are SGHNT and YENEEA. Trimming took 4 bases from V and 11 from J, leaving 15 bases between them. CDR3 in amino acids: CASSYPGLYAPLHF. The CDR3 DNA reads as TGTGCCAGCAGCTATCCGGGACTGTACGCACCCCTCCACTTT.

The CDR3 nucleotides read TGTGCCAGCAGCCGGGACCCCAGCTCCTACAATGAGCAGTTCTTC. Translated: CASSRDPSSYNEQFF. V and J are TRBV12-3 or TRBV12-4 and TRBJ2-1; D could derive from TRBD1 or TRBD2 (5 bases each). The CDR3 spans 15 residues. Trimming pared 6 bases from V and 0 bases from J, leaving 12 bases between.

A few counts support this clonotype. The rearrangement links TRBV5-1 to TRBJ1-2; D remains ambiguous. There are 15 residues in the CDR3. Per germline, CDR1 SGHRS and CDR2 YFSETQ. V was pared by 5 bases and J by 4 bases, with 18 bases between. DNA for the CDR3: TGCGCCAGCAGAATACAACCAGACACCGGCTATGGCTACACCTTC. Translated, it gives CASRIQPDTGYGYTF.

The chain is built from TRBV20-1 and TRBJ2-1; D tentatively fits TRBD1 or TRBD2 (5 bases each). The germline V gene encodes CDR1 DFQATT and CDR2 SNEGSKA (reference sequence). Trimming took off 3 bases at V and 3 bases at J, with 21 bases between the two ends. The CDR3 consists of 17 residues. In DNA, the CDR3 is TGCAGTGCTAGCTATTCCCTTGGGGGAGCACGCTACAATGAGCAGTTCTTC. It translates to CSASYSLGGARYNEQFF.

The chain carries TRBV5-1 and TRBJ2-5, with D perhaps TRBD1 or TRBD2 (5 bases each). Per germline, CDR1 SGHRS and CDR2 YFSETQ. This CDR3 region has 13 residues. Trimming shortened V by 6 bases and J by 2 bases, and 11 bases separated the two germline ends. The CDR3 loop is CASKRGLQETQYF. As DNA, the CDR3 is TGCGCCAGCAAACGGGGCCTACAAGAGACCCAGTACTTC.

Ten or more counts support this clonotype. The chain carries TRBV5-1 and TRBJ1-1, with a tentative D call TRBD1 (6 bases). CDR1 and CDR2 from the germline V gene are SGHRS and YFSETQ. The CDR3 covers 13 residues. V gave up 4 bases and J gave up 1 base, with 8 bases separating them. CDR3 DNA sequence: TGCGCCAGCAGCAAGGGACAGAACACTGAAGCTTTCTTT. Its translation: CASSKGQNTEAFF. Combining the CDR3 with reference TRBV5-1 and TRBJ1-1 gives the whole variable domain KAGVTQTPRYLIKTRGQQVTLSCSPISGHRSVSWYQQTPGQGLQFLFEYFSETQRNKGNFPGRFSGRQFSNSRSEMNVSTLELGDSALYLCASSKGQNTEAFFGQGTRLTVV.

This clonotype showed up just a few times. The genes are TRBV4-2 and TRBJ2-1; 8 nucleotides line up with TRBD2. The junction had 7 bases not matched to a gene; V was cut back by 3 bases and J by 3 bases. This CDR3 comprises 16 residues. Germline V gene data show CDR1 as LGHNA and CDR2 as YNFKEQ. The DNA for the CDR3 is TGTGCCAGCAGCCAGGGTCGGGGGGGTCTCTACAATGAGCAGTTCTTC. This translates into CASSQGRGGLYNEQFF.

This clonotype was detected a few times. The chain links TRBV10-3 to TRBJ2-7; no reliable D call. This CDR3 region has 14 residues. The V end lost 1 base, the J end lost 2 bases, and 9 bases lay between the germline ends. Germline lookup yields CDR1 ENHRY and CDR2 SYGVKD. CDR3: CAISEWSLAYEQYF. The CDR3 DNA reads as TGTGCCATCAGTGAGTGGTCTCTTGCCTACGAGCAGTACTTC.

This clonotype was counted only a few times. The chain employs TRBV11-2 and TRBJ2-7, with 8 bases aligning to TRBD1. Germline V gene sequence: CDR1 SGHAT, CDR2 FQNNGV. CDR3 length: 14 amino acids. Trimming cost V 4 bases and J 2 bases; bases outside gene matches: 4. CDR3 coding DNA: TGTGCCAGCAGCTCTGACAGGGGACCCTACGAGCAGTACTTC. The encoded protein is CASSSDRGPYEQYF.

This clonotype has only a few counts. CDR3 sequence (DNA): TGTGCCAGCAGTTTATTGGGGGCGGATTCACCCCTCCACTTT. This gives the protein CASSLLGADSPLHF. V gene TRBV27 combines with J gene TRBJ1-6; TRBD1 might be the D (6 bases). V was clipped by 1 base and J by 8 bases, with 9 bases between them. CDR3 length equals 14 residues. Germline values: CDR1 MNHEY, CDR2 SMNVEV (reference sequence).

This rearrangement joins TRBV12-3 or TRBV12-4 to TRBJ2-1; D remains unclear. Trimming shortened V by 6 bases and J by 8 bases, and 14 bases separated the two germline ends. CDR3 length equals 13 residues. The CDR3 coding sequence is TGTGCCAGCAGCCTACACCCCCCGGATGAGCAGTTCTTC. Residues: CASSLHPPDEQFF.

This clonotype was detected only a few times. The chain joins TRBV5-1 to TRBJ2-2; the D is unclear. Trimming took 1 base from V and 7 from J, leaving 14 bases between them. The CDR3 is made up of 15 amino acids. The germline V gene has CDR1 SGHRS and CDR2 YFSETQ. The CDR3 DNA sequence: TGCGCCAGCAGCTTGACAGTAGGCGGTTTCGGGGAGCTGTTTTTT. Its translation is CASSLTVGGFGELFF.

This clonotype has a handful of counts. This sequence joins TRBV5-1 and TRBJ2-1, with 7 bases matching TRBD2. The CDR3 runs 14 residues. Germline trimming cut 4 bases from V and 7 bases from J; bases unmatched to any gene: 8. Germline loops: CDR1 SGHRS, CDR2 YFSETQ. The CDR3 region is CASSGGVGGNEQFF. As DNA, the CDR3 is TGCGCCAGCAGCGGAGGGGTGGGGGGGAATGAGCAGTTCTTC.

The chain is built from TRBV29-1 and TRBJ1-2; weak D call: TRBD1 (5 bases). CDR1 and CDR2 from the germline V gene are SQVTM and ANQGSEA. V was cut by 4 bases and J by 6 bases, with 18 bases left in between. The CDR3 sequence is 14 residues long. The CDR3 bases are TGCAGCGTTGCCCCCCGGGGGGACCGCGATGGCTACACCTTC. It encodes CSVAPRGDRDGYTF.

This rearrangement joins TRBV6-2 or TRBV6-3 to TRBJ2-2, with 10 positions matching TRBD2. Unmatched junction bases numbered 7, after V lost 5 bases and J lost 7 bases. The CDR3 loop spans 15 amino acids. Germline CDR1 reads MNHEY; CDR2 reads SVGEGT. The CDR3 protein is CASSPSGRAIGELFF. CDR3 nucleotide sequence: TGTGCCAGCAGTCCAAGCGGGAGGGCGATCGGGGAGCTGTTTTTT.

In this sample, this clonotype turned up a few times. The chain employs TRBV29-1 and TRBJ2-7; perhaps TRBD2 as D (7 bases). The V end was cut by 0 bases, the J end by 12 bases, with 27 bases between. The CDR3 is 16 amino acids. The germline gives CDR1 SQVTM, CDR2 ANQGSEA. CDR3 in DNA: TGCAGCGTTGAAGATGACCAGCGGGGACACCAGGGGAGGCTGTACTTC. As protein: CSVEDDQRGHQGRLYF.

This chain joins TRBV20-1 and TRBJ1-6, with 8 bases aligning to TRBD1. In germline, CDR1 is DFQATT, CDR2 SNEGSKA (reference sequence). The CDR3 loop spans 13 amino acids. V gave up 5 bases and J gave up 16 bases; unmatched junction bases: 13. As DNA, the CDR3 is TGCAGTGCTGTGACAGGGGCGGGCGAAGGACTCCACTTT. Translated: CSAVTGAGEGLHF.

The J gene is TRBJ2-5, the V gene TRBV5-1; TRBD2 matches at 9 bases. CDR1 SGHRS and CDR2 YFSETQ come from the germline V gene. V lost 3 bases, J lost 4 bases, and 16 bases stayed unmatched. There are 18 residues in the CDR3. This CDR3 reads CASSSGAAGGPNGETQYF. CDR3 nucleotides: TGCGCCAGCAGCTCGGGTGCAGCGGGAGGCCCTAACGGAGAGACCCAGTACTTC.

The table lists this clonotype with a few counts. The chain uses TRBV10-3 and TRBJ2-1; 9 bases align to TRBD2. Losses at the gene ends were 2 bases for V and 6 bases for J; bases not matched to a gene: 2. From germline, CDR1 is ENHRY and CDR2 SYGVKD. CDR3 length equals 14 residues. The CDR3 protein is CAISEEREANEQFF. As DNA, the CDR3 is TGTGCCATCAGTGAGGAGCGGGAGGCCAATGAGCAGTTCTTC.

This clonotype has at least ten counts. The CDR3 here is CASTSWGDHTGELFF. For the CDR3, the DNA is TGTGCCAGCACGTCATGGGGGGACCACACCGGGGAGCTGTTTTTT. V gene TRBV6-1 combines with J gene TRBJ2-2, with D possibly TRBD2 on 6 matching bases. There are 15 residues in the CDR3. The germline V gene has CDR1 MNHNS and CDR2 SASEGT. The germline V and J ends were trimmed by 7 bases and 3 bases, with 15 bases remaining between them.

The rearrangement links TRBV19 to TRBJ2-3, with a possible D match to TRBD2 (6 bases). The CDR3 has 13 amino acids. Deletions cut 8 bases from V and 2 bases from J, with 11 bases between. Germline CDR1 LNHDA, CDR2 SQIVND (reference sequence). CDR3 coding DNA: TGTGCCAGTCGGGGACTCGTCACAGATACGCAGTATTTT. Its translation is CASRGLVTDTQYF.

The CDR3 reads CAIRAAGTANQETQYF. DNA of the CDR3: TGTGCCATCAGGGCCGCCGGGACAGCCAACCAAGAGACCCAGTACTTC. The chain joins TRBV10-3 to TRBJ2-5; TRBD1 agrees at 7 bases. This CDR3 comprises 16 residues. Per the germline V gene, CDR1 is ENHRY and CDR2 is SYGVKD. After removal of 6 bases from V and 0 bases from J, the junction contained 10 bases not matched to a gene.

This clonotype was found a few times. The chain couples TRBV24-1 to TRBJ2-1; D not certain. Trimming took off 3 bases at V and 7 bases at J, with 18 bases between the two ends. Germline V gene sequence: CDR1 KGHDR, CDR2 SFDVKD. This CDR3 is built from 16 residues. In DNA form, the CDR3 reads TGTGCCACCAGTGATCCTTCAAAGGCCCAAATGAATGAGCAGTTCTTC. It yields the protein CATSDPSKAQMNEQFF.

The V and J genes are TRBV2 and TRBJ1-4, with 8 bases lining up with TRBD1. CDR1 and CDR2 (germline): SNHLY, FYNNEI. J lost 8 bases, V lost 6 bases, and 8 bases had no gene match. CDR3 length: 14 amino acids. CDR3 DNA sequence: TGTGCCAGCAGCAACGGACAGGGACGGGAAAAACTGTTTTTT. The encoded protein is CASSNGQGREKLFF.